Listed here is a single TCR beta chain. The target antigen is unknown. This sample is drawn from a study of somatic mutations in cytotoxic T cells in rheumatoid arthritis. Study-level points and caveats: With roughly 62 patients examined, several had a largest CD8+ clone exceeding 20% of CD8+ cells. The CD8+ clonality of rheumatoid arthritis patients increased with age, whereas that of healthy controls did not. Significant differences in CD8+ T-cell clonality were not found between rheumatoid arthritis patients and healthy controls (age-matched). TRBV07 appeared slightly underrepresented in the rheumatoid arthritis patients. That finding was not adjusted to account for multiple comparisons.

Profiled with immunoSEQ multiplex PCR; TCRdb holds only in-frame clones, not every one. The sample carries approximately 20,000 clones, approximately 82% recorded once. From germline, CDR1 is LGHNA and CDR2 YSLEER. V was clipped by 0 bases and J by 4 bases; unmatched bases: 11. The CDR3 runs 19 residues. This TCR was recovered from a man in his late teens or twenties with rheumatoid arthritis. The chain couples TRBV4-3 to TRBJ2-2, with TRBD2 matching over 10 bases. Sequenced material: CD8+ T cells sorted from blood. The CDR3 DNA follows: TGCGCCAGCAGCCAAGAAAATTTTGCTAGCGGGGGCGTCACCGGGGAGCTGTTTTTT. Amino acid sequence: CASSQENFASGGVTGELFF.